A single sample gave rise to the 28 T cell receptor beta chains below, sequenced in a study of blood T cell repertoires in COVID-19. Profiled with immunoSEQ multiplex PCR; TCRdb holds only in-frame clones, not every one. In the table there are some 80,000 clones, 84% of which are singletons. Material for sequencing was peripheral blood. Receptors originate from a man between 50 and 59 years old with acute or convalescent COVID-19.

This CDR3 is CAGREGNEQFF. The CDR3 nucleotides are TGTGCCGGGAGGGAGGGGAATGAGCAGTTCTTC. This chain connects TRBV2 to TRBJ2-1; the match to TRBD2 covers 7 bases. Germline CDR1 reads SNHLY; CDR2 reads FYNNEI. This CDR3 has 11 residues. V lost 11 bases and J lost 7; bases outside the gene matches: 5. The full variable domain, with the rest looked up from reference TRBV2 and TRBJ2-1, is EPEVTQTPSHQVTQMGQEVILRCVPISNHLYFYWYRQILGQKVEFLVSFYNNEISEKSEIFDDQFSVERPDGSNFTLKIRSTKLEDSAMYFCAGREGNEQFFGPGTRLTVL.

The CDR3 region is CASSQDRGYGYTF. In nucleotides, the CDR3 is TGTGCCAGCAGCCAAGACAGGGGGTATGGCTACACCTTC. This chain uses TRBV3-1 (or the pseudogene TRBV3-2) with TRBJ1-2, with TRBD1 matching 7 bases. The CDR3 is made up of 13 amino acids. Germline values: CDR1 LGHDT, CDR2 YNNKEL (reference sequence). Trimming at V came to 0 bases and at J to 5 bases, leaving 0 bases not matched to a gene.

The chain links TRBV2 to TRBJ2-3; D is perhaps TRBD2 (6 bases). Trimming removed 4 bases from V and 4 bases from J, with 15 bases in between. The CDR3 loop spans 15 amino acids. CDR1 SNHLY and CDR2 FYNNEI come from the germline V gene. The CDR3 DNA reads TGTGCCAGCAGTGTTGGAGGGATCAGTGCAGATACGCAGTATTTT. Translation: CASSVGGISADTQYF. The variable domain in full, with the rest retrieved from reference TRBV2 and TRBJ2-3, is EPEVTQTPSHQVTQMGQEVILRCVPISNHLYFYWYRQILGQKVEFLVSFYNNEISEKSEIFDDQFSVERPDGSNFTLKIRSTKLEDSAMYFCASSVGGISADTQYFGPGTRLTVL.

This clone showed up just once. V and J are TRBV3-1 (or the pseudogene TRBV3-2) and TRBJ2-2, with a possible D match to TRBD1 (6 bases). V lost 3 bases and J lost 1, with 9 bases in between. Germline V gene sequence: CDR1 LGHDT, CDR2 YNNKEL (reference sequence). This CDR3 is 15 amino acids long. The CDR3 sequence is CASSQGRGNTGELFF. The CDR3 nucleotides are TGTGCCAGCAGCCAGGGCAGGGGGAACACCGGGGAGCTGTTTTTT.

This clone was detected only once. The chain is built from TRBV19 and TRBJ2-1, with TRBD2 matching over 8 bases. This CDR3 comprises 15 residues. The trim removed 3 bases at V and 4 bases at J, leaving 5 bases unmatched. Per germline, CDR1 LNHDA and CDR2 SQIVND (reference sequence). As DNA, the CDR3 is TGTGCCAGTAGTATCGGGACTAGAGGATACAATGAGCAGTTCTTC. Protein sequence: CASSIGTRGYNEQFF. The full variable domain, completed using reference TRBV19 and TRBJ2-1, is DGGITQSPKYLFRKEGQNVTLSCEQNLNHDAMYWYRQDPGQGLRLIYYSQIVNDFQKGDIAEGYSVSREKKESFPLTVTSAQKNPTAFYLCASSIGTRGYNEQFFGPGTRLTVL.

The rearrangement links TRBV6-1 to TRBJ2-7; perhaps TRBD1 as D (6 bases). Germline assignment: CDR1 MNHNS and CDR2 SASEGT. The CDR3 loop spans 13 amino acids. V was clipped by 1 base and J by 3 bases, with 7 bases between them. The chain's CDR3 is CASSEGGHYEQYF. As DNA, the CDR3 is TGTGCCAGCAGTGAAGGGGGACACTACGAGCAGTACTTC.

The CDR3 region has the DNA TGTGCCAGCAGCTTAACGAGCGGGGGGGCGGAGACCCAGTACTTC. This gives the protein CASSLTSGGAETQYF. V gene TRBV7-7 combines with J gene TRBJ2-5, with 10 bases fitting TRBD2. CDR1 is SSHAT, CDR2 FNYEAQ, per germline (reference sequence). The ends lost 2 bases at V and 5 bases at J; junction bases unmatched: 5. This CDR3 contains 15 residues.

The J gene is TRBJ1-2, the V gene TRBV9; D call uncertain. Germline CDR1 is SGDLS and CDR2 is YYNGEE. The CDR3 covers 15 residues. V was cut by 4 bases and J by 0 bases, with 13 bases left in between. The CDR3, as DNA: TGTGCCAGCAGCTCCTCCCTACTTTCTAACTATGGCTACACCTTC. As protein: CASSSSLLSNYGYTF.

The rearrangement uses TRBV6-5 and TRBJ1-1; no reliable D call. Trimming removed 3 bases from V and 5 bases from J, with 10 bases in between. The CDR3 totals 13 residues. CDR1 is MNHEY and CDR2 is SVGAGI in the germline V gene. For the CDR3, the DNA is TGTGCCAGCAGTTATGGGCGAAAGACTGAAGCTTTCTTT. It translates to CASSYGRKTEAFF.

The chain joins TRBV18 to TRBJ2-5; 7 bases line up with TRBD2. V gave up 6 bases and J gave up 3 bases; unmatched junction bases: 10. The germline V gene has CDR1 KGHSH and CDR2 LQKENI. The CDR3 is made up of 15 amino acids. The CDR3 loop reads CASSTGGSGKETQYF. CDR3 coding DNA: TGTGCCAGCTCGACCGGGGGGTCCGGAAAAGAGACCCAGTACTTC. The full variable domain, its missing parts supplied by reference TRBV18 and TRBJ2-5, is NAGVMQNPRHLVRRRGQEARLRCSPMKGHSHVYWYRQLPEEGLKFMVYLQKENIIDESGMPKERFSAEFPKEGPSILRIQQVVRGDSAAYFCASSTGGSGKETQYFGPGTRLLVL.

The chain has TRBV25-1 and TRBJ1-2; D is undetermined. V lost 1 base and J lost 3, with 3 bases in between. The CDR3 is 12 residues long. Germline V CDR1 and CDR2: MGHDK, SYGVNS. In DNA, the CDR3 is TGTGCCAGCAGTGAATCTTACTATGGCTACACCTTC. This translates into CASSESYYGYTF.

The genes are TRBV9 and TRBJ1-2; D is possibly TRBD1 (6 bases). There are 15 residues in the CDR3. Germline V gene lookup returns CDR1 SGDLS and CDR2 YYNGEE. Trimming removed 4 bases from V and 5 bases from J, with 18 bases in between. The chain's CDR3 is CASSPDPQGTYGYTF. CDR3 nucleotides: TGTGCCAGCAGCCCAGACCCTCAGGGGACATATGGCTACACCTTC.

The gene calls are TRBV4-2 and TRBJ2-7; perhaps TRBD1 as D (5 bases). Trimming left V 0 bases short and J 0 bases short, with 6 bases between. This CDR3 is built from 14 residues. The germline gives CDR1 LGHNA, CDR2 YNFKEQ. The CDR3 loop is CASSQDQGSYEQYF. As DNA, the CDR3 is TGTGCCAGCAGCCAAGATCAGGGCTCCTACGAGCAGTACTTC.

CDR3 protein: CASRGGGLIRFEQFF. CDR3 DNA sequence: TGTGCCAGCAGGGGCGGGGGGCTCATCAGGTTCGAGCAGTTCTTC. V usage is TRBV6-9 and J usage is TRBJ2-1; 8 bases are shared with TRBD2. Trimming took 6 bases from V and 10 from J; bases not matched to a gene: 14. The CDR3 covers 15 residues. Germline CDR1 reads MNHGY; CDR2 reads SVAAGI.

The J gene is TRBJ1-1, the V gene TRBV6-5; weak D call: TRBD1 (5 bases). Trimming took 5 bases from V and 5 from J, leaving 12 bases between them. The CDR3 covers 13 residues. Germline-derived CDR1 and CDR2 are MNHEY and SVGAGI. This CDR3 reads CASSRQPQTEAFF. CDR3 sequence (DNA): TGTGCCAGCAGTCGACAGCCGCAGACTGAAGCTTTCTTT.

This clone showed up just a few times. The CDR3 loop is CASSLYYGRDSPLHF. For the CDR3, the DNA is TGTGCCAGCAGTTTGTACTATGGTCGGGATTCACCCCTCCACTTT. This chain uses TRBV28 with TRBJ1-6; D ambiguous. This CDR3 is 15 amino acids long. The germline CDR1 and CDR2 sequences are MDHEN and SYDVKM. Trimming stripped 3 bases from V and 8 bases from J, with 14 bases between.

The J gene is TRBJ2-1, the V gene TRBV11-2, with D tentatively TRBD2 (5 bases). Trimming removed 1 base from V and 7 bases from J, with 14 bases in between. CDR1 and CDR2 from the germline V gene are SGHAT and FQNNGV. CDR3 length: 15 residues. The chain's CDR3 is CASSLGRALGNEQFF. The CDR3 bases are TGTGCCAGCAGCTTAGGGCGGGCCCTAGGTAATGAGCAGTTCTTC. Filled out from reference TRBV11-2 and TRBJ2-1, the complete variable domain reads EAGVAQSPRYKIIEKRQSVAFWCNPISGHATLYWYQQILGQGPKLLIQFQNNGVVDDSQLPKDRFSAERLKGVDSTLKIQPAKLEDSAVYLCASSLGRALGNEQFFGPGTRLTVL.

J is TRBJ1-1 and V is TRBV29-1; TRBD1 might be the D (6 bases). The CDR3 is made up of 12 amino acids. Per the germline V gene, CDR1 is SQVTM and CDR2 is ANQGSEA. V lost 8 bases and J 4 bases, leaving 14 bases between the germline ends. The CDR3 DNA follows: TGCAGCATTTACAGGGCCCCCACTGAAGCTTTCTTT. Translation: CSIYRAPTEAFF.

CDR3 loop: CASSLGQGRTWNTEAFF. The CDR3 DNA reads TGCGCCAGCAGCCTCGGACAGGGGCGAACCTGGAACACTGAAGCTTTCTTT. This sequence joins TRBV4-1 and TRBJ1-1, with TRBD1 identical over 9 bases. The CDR3 is 17 residues long. Germline V gene lookup returns CDR1 MGHRA and CDR2 YSYEKL. The trim removed 4 bases at V and 1 base at J, leaving 10 bases unmatched.

The chain uses TRBV5-4 and TRBJ2-3; 11 bases are a match to TRBD2. The length of the CDR3 is 15 residues. Germline V gene data show CDR1 as SGHNT and CDR2 as YYREEE (reference sequence). With V trimmed by 5 bases and J by 2 bases, 4 bases remained unmatched. Here the CDR3 DNA reads TGTGCCAGCAGACTGACTAGCGGGGCCACAGATACGCAGTATTTT. Translation: CASRLTSGATDTQYF.

V is TRBV3-1 (or the pseudogene TRBV3-2) and J is TRBJ2-5; D possibly corresponds to TRBD1 (6 bases). CDR1 is LGHDT and CDR2 is YNNKEL in the germline V gene (reference sequence). The CDR3 is made up of 13 amino acids. V lost 2 bases and J 2 bases, leaving 6 bases between the germline ends. CDR3 nucleotides: TGTGCCAGCAGCCAACAGGGGCAAGAGACCCAGTACTTC. It yields the protein CASSQQGQETQYF.

The V gene is TRBV7-9, the J gene TRBJ1-1; D gene unclear. Per the germline V gene, CDR1 is SEHNR and CDR2 is FQNEAQ (reference sequence). There are 12 residues in the CDR3. Trimming cost V 6 bases and J 8 bases, with 13 bases left between them. The CDR3 DNA is TGTGCCAGCAGGGGCAGGTCAGTCGAAGCTTTCTTT. Translating gives CASRGRSVEAFF.

The V and J genes are TRBV9 and TRBJ1-2; the match to TRBD1 covers 8 bases. V dropped 0 bases and J dropped 7; count of bases not matched to a gene: 11. Germline loops: CDR1 SGDLS, CDR2 YYNGEE. The CDR3 covers 16 residues. For the CDR3, the DNA is TGTGCCAGCAGCGTAGCCCGGGACAGGCCTAGGGGTGGCTACACCTTC. Its translation is CASSVARDRPRGGYTF.

This clone has a single count. The CDR3 DNA sequence: TGTGCCAGCAGCCAAATTTATACAGGGGTTGGTGTCTATGGCTACACCTTC. Its translation: CASSQIYTGVGVYGYTF. This chain links TRBV3-1 (or the pseudogene TRBV3-2) with TRBJ1-2, with 7 bases lining up with TRBD1. V shed 2 bases and J 4 bases; nucleotides not matched to a gene: 13. The CDR3 has 17 residues. Looked up from germline, CDR1 is LGHDT and CDR2 is YNNKEL (reference sequence).

This sequence joins TRBV12-3 or TRBV12-4 and TRBJ2-7, with a weak D call TRBD1 (6 bases). The CDR3 consists of 12 residues. Trimming removed 6 bases from V and 6 bases from J, with 12 bases in between. The CDR3 spells CASSQTGSEQYF. CDR3 DNA: TGTGCCAGCAGCCAGACAGGATCCGAGCAGTACTTC.

The rearrangement joins TRBV24-1 to TRBJ1-5; D call uncertain. CDR3 length: 13 amino acids. Between the trimmed V and J ends, which lost 7 bases and 2 bases, there was a span of 8 bases. CDR1 and CDR2 (germline): KGHDR, SFDVKD. CDR3 sequence (DNA): TGTGCCACCAGAGCTGAGGGCAATCAGCCCCAGCATTTT. This encodes CATRAEGNQPQHF.

This clone has a handful of counts. The chain joins TRBV14 to TRBJ1-2, with no clear D. Germline values: CDR1 SGHDN, CDR2 FVKESK. Trimming cost V 4 bases and J 4 bases, with 7 bases left between them. This CDR3 is 12 amino acids long. CDR3 sequence: CASSLLSYGYTF. CDR3 in DNA: TGTGCCAGCAGCCTCCTTAGCTATGGCTACACCTTC.

The chain is built from TRBV5-6 and TRBJ2-3; weak D call: TRBD1 (6 bases). V was shortened by 1 base and J by 0 bases, with 12 bases between the two germline ends. CDR3 length: 16 amino acids. Per germline, CDR1 SGHDT and CDR2 YYEEEE. The CDR3 loop reads CASSLRLGASTDTQYF. CDR3 DNA sequence: TGTGCCAGCAGCTTGCGGCTGGGGGCTAGCACAGATACGCAGTATTTT.